This T cell receptor beta chain stems from a study of blood T cell repertoires in COVID-19 (dated by TCRdb to the early 2020s). For the wider study: Samples from collaborators originated in the United States, Italy and Spain and spanned both the acute and convalescent phases of COVID-19. The prospective study material was composed of cDNA or gDNA derived from T cells, B-cell-depleted T cells, or PBMCs. The dataset comprised deeply sampled blood TCRbeta repertoires from subjects exposed to, actively infected with, or recovered from COVID-19. The repertoires were released in a freely available public database intended as a resource for research on the immune response to SARS-CoV-2. Samples came from the ongoing ImmuneRACE study (first 160 participants) plus 1,254 subjects from 6 global collaborators. A de-identified subject ID, COVID-19 status, age in years and sex were almost always included in the sample metadata. HLA class I and class II types, where available, came from metadata supplied by the sample provider rather than from assay-based typing.

Points the paper makes about the study in general: How much clinical and demographic metadata was included differed by source and by participant, and the metadata was provided uncurated.

The immunoSEQ Assay, a bias-controlled multiplex PCR, was used to amplify TCRbeta CDR3 regions from genomic DNA. In the original analysis: Within the assay, amplification of reference gene primers was used to estimate how many nucleated cells each sample contained. Sequence reads were collapsed and filtered to measure the absolute abundance of every unique TCRbeta CDR3 rearrangement. For each sample, productive Simpson clonality was calculated as the square root of Simpson's diversity index across productive rearrangements. TCRdb holds this immuneACCESS table with in-frame rearrangements only. Some clones are missing; in checked studies, unresolved V genes explain under half, and the rest has no known cause. The V and J calls and clone size were taken over from that table, and D and trimming were inferred from the DNA. The sample table shows under 170,000 clones, and 86% are seen once. In total, the top ten clones hold about 3.5% of the sample.

Regarding this clone: The specificity of this receptor is unknown. The sample holds no much larger clone one base away, and base qualities are not on file.

Whole blood was collected in K2EDTA tubes by collaborating institutions according to the institutions' own protocols. Collaborator samples were shipped for TCRbeta analysis as frozen whole blood, isolated PBMCs, or DNA extracted from either sample type. The CDR3 goes from the cysteine to the phenylalanine over 13 residues. The only DNA kept is the CDR3, 39 bases in frame from the first base. Via the germline V gene, CDR1 is MNHNS and CDR2 SASEGT. V and J are truncated by 3 bases and 7 bases respectively, leaving an intervening sequence of 10 bases. The sample comprised peripheral blood. This TCR came from a man in his 70s with acute or convalescent COVID-19. Rearrangement joined TRBV6-1 to TRBJ2-4; matching of 6 bases hints at TRBD2 as the D gene. The nucleotide sequence reads as follows: TGTGCCAGCAGTGAGGGCCTAGCGAACATTCAGTACTTC. This yields the protein CASSEGLANIQYF.